These 22 T cell receptor beta chains share one sample of origin, sequenced in a study of CD8 T cells in Susac syndrome. The authors reverse transcribed about 0.5 to 1 ug RNA with random hexamers. One entry per CDR3 protein, called by TCRdb with MiXCR from the immunoSEQ multiplex PCR reads. Among fewer than 250,000 distinct CDR3 sequences listed, 90% to 95% were seen once. The source material was CD4+ T cells from PBMCs. These receptors were taken from a human donor in good health.

DNA for the CDR3: TGTGCCAGCAGATCCGGACAGGGCGGTGGCTACACCTTC. This translates into CASRSGQGGGYTF. J is TRBJ1-2 and V is TRBV28; TRBD1 matches at 8 bases. After removal of 6 bases from V and 7 bases from J, the junction contained 7 bases not matched to a gene. The CDR3 has 13 amino acids. Germline CDR1 MDHEN, CDR2 SYDVKM.

CDR3 coding DNA: TGTGCCAGCAGTTTTATCCTCTCCTACAATGAGCAGTTCTTC. Its translation: CASSFILSYNEQFF. The chain links TRBV28 to TRBJ2-1; D gene uncertain. This CDR3 region has 14 residues. The germline CDR1 and CDR2 sequences are MDHEN and SYDVKM. Trimming left V 3 bases short and J 0 bases short, with 6 bases between.

V and J are TRBV27 and TRBJ1-3, with D uncertain. V lost 3 bases and J lost 1, with 10 bases in between. The CDR3 is made up of 15 amino acids. Germline-derived CDR1 and CDR2 are MNHEY and SMNVEV (reference sequence). CDR3 in amino acids: CASSLRRASGNTIYF. CDR3 DNA: TGTGCCAGCAGTTTGAGGAGGGCTTCTGGAAACACCATATATTTT.

Regarding this clonotype: Compared with germline, one end of the junction differs, possibly owing to a read error. The chain combines TRBV23-1 with TRBJ1-2; no definite D call. TRBV23-1 is classed as an ORF, of uncertain function. The CDR3 contains 15 residues. CDR3 protein: CASSQPALTANGYIF. Here the CDR3 DNA reads TGCGCCAGCAGTCAGCCAGCCCTAACGGCGAATGGCTACATCTTC.

This clonotype was detected only once. In nucleotides, the CDR3 is TGCGCCAGCAGCTTGAAAGCGGGTCCCGGGGAGCTGTTTTTT. It yields the protein CASSLKAGPGELFF. V is TRBV5-1 and J is TRBJ2-2, with D possibly being TRBD2 (6 bases). Deletions cut 1 base from V and 6 bases from J, with 10 bases between. In germline, CDR1 is SGHRS, CDR2 YFSETQ. The CDR3 loop spans 14 amino acids.

This chain connects TRBV5-1 to TRBJ2-3, with D possibly TRBD2 on 5 matching bases. Germline values: CDR1 SGHRS, CDR2 YFSETQ. Trimming removed 4 bases at V and 7 bases at J, with 10 bases between. The CDR3 covers 12 residues. The chain's CDR3 is CASSRSGNTQYF. Here the CDR3 DNA reads TGCGCCAGCAGCCGGAGCGGAAATACGCAGTATTTT.

V gene TRBV27 combines with J gene TRBJ1-6; tentative D call: TRBD1 (6 bases). The CDR3 runs to 14 residues. Germline CDR1 and CDR2: MNHEY and SMNVEV (reference sequence). V lost 3 bases, J lost 7 bases, and 10 bases lay in between. The CDR3 nucleotides are TGTGCCAGCAGTTTCAGGGGTCAAAATTCACCCCTCCACTTT. Its translation: CASSFRGQNSPLHF.

The J gene is TRBJ2-7, the V gene TRBV7-9; 7 bases line up with TRBD1. Germline V gene sequence: CDR1 SEHNR, CDR2 FQNEAQ (reference sequence). The CDR3 has 13 amino acids. V gave up 4 bases and J gave up 6 bases; unmatched junction bases: 6. The CDR3 bases are TGTGCCAGCAGCTCGACAGGGCCTGGCGAGCAGTACTTC. Its protein product is CASSSTGPGEQYF.

The V call is TRBV29-1, the J call TRBJ2-3; 11 nucleotides agree with TRBD1. In germline, CDR1 is SQVTM, CDR2 ANQGSEA. The CDR3 has 16 amino acids. The ends lost 8 bases at V and 1 base at J; junction bases unmatched: 11. This CDR3 reads CSSTGTGGGGTDTQYF. The CDR3 DNA is TGCAGCTCGACCGGGACAGGGGGGGGAGGCACAGATACGCAGTATTTT.

The CDR3 spells CASSLGGGNTDTQYF. CDR3 sequence (DNA): TGTGCCAGCAGCTTAGGAGGGGGGAACACAGATACGCAGTATTTT. The chain carries TRBV7-2 and TRBJ2-3; D is possibly TRBD1 or TRBD2 (6 bases each). Germline V gene lookup returns CDR1 SGHTA and CDR2 FQGNSA. The CDR3 length is 15 residues. V lost 1 base and J 2 bases, leaving 10 bases between the germline ends.

This chain connects TRBV12-3 or TRBV12-4 to TRBJ2-5; D may be TRBD1 (6 bases). The CDR3 contains 15 residues. Between the trimmed V and J ends, which lost 3 bases and 5 bases, there was a span of 16 bases. As DNA, the CDR3 is TGTGCCAGCAGTTTGGGGGCTAGTGGCAGGGAGACCCAGTACTTC. Encoded protein: CASSLGASGRETQYF.

The gene calls are TRBV7-9 and TRBJ2-2, with a tentative D call TRBD2 (7 bases). Trimming shortened V by 8 bases and J by 3 bases, and 13 bases separated the two germline ends. CDR3 length: 14 residues. CDR1 is SEHNR and CDR2 is FQNEAQ in the germline V gene (reference sequence). Here the CDR3 DNA reads TGTGCCAGCTTAGGCGGGGGCCACACCGGGGAGCTGTTTTTT. Translated, it gives CASLGGGHTGELFF.

The V call is TRBV9, the J call TRBJ1-4; the D is unclear. The V end was cut by 0 bases, the J end by 8 bases, with 11 bases between. The V gene's germline CDR1 is SGDLS and CDR2 YYNGEE. The CDR3 runs 14 residues. The CDR3 bases are TGTGCCAGCAGCGTAGGGCTACCCACAGAAAAACTGTTTTTT. Translation: CASSVGLPTEKLFF.

The chain recombines TRBV14 with TRBJ2-2, with TRBD1 identical over 8 bases. The CDR3 covers 17 residues. Germline CDR1 SGHDN, CDR2 FVKESK. The V gene end was trimmed by 4 bases and the J gene end by 2 bases; junction bases not matched to a gene: 9. CDR3: CASSPHPGTGNTGELFF. The CDR3 DNA reads as TGTGCCAGCAGCCCCCACCCGGGGACAGGCAACACCGGGGAGCTGTTTTTT. The entire variable domain, with the rest obtained from reference TRBV14 and TRBJ2-2, is as follows: EAGVTQFPSHSVIEKGQTVTLRCDPISGHDNLYWYRRVMGKEIKFLLHFVKESKQDESGMPNNRFLAERTGGTYSTLKVQPAELEDSGVYFCASSPHPGTGNTGELFFGEGSRLTVL.

This chain joins TRBV6-2 or TRBV6-3 and TRBJ1-5; D is possibly TRBD1 (6 bases). Germline CDR1 reads MNHEY; CDR2 reads SVGEGT. The ends were cut back, 6 bases at V and 2 bases at J, with 17 bases in the middle. CDR3 length equals 16 residues. CDR3 in amino acids: CASRGQKALGNQPQHF. CDR3 nucleotide sequence: TGTGCCAGCAGAGGACAGAAAGCCCTGGGCAATCAGCCCCAGCATTTT.

The chain employs TRBV5-1 and TRBJ2-5, with D possibly called TRBD1 or TRBD2 (5 bases each). This CDR3 spans 13 amino acids. The V gene's germline CDR1 is SGHRS and CDR2 YFSETQ. V was shortened by 3 bases and J by 1 base, with 7 bases between the two germline ends. The CDR3 loop reads CASSWDVQETQYF. In DNA, the CDR3 is TGCGCCAGCAGCTGGGACGTCCAAGAGACCCAGTACTTC. Full variable domain (outside the CDR3, taken from reference TRBV5-1 and TRBJ2-5): KAGVTQTPRYLIKTRGQQVTLSCSPISGHRSVSWYQQTPGQGLQFLFEYFSETQRNKGNFPGRFSGRQFSNSRSEMNVSTLELGDSALYLCASSWDVQETQYFGPGTRLLVL.

The chain employs TRBV6-2 or TRBV6-3 and TRBJ1-4; D is possibly TRBD1 (6 bases). This CDR3 has 14 amino acids. Trimming cost V 6 bases and J 8 bases, with 16 bases left between them. The germline CDR1 and CDR2 sequences are MNHEY and SVGEGT. CDR3 DNA sequence: TGTGCCAGCAGCATGCTGGGGGGGCGAGAAAAACTGTTTTTT. Encoded protein: CASSMLGGREKLFF.

In its sample, this clonotype was seen once. The rearrangement uses TRBV20-1 and TRBJ2-5, with D tentatively TRBD1 (6 bases). The V gene's germline CDR1 is DFQATT and CDR2 SNEGSKA (reference sequence). The CDR3 covers 13 residues. V was cut by 8 bases and J by 2 bases, with 15 bases left in between. The CDR3 here is CSIEKTGQETQYF. The CDR3, as DNA: TGCAGTATTGAAAAGACAGGACAAGAGACCCAGTACTTC.

This clonotype was observed a few times. The chain combines TRBV12-3 or TRBV12-4 with TRBJ2-7; D is ambiguous. V was cut by 0 bases and J by 2 bases, with 5 bases left in between. CDR3 length: 13 residues. In nucleotides, the CDR3 is TGTGCCAGCAGTTTAGCGCAGGCCTACGAGCAGTACTTC. Amino acids: CASSLAQAYEQYF.

The chain links TRBV9 to TRBJ2-3, with 7 bases that match TRBD1. The trim removed 4 bases at V and 5 bases at J, leaving 7 bases unmatched. This CDR3 contains 14 residues. CDR1 is SGDLS, CDR2 YYNGEE, per germline. The DNA for the CDR3 is TGTGCCAGCAGCCCCTGGACAGGAGAAGATACGCAGTATTTT. Its protein is CASSPWTGEDTQYF.

The chain recombines TRBV4-1 with TRBJ1-2, with a weak D call TRBD1 (5 bases). Germline V gene sequence: CDR1 MGHRA, CDR2 YSYEKL. Trimming cost V 2 bases and J 4 bases, with 17 bases left between them. This CDR3 comprises 16 residues. The CDR3 region has the DNA TGCGCCAGCAGCCAACCCCTGCTGGGGGAAAGCTATGGCTACACCTTC. It is translated as CASSQPLLGESYGYTF.

V and J are TRBV19 and TRBJ1-5, with TRBD1 as a possible D gene (6 bases). Per germline, CDR1 LNHDA and CDR2 SQIVND (reference sequence). The CDR3 has 17 residues. V was shortened by 4 bases and J by 2 bases, with 18 bases between the two germline ends. In nucleotides, the CDR3 is TGTGCCAGTAGTACGGGGGCGCAGGGTGCGGGCAATCAGCCCCAGCATTTT. Protein product: CASSTGAQGAGNQPQHF. The full variable domain, in which reference TRBV19 and TRBJ1-5 provide the parts outside the CDR3, is DGGITQSPKYLFRKEGQNVTLSCEQNLNHDAMYWYRQDPGQGLRLIYYSQIVNDFQKGDIAEGYSVSREKKESFPLTVTSAQKNPTAFYLCASSTGAQGAGNQPQHFGDGTRLSIL.